Listed below are T cell receptor beta chains from one sample, sequenced in a study of blood T cell repertoires in COVID-19. TCRdb's table, derived via immunoSEQ multiplex PCR, lists solely in-frame clones and lacks some. The sample holds roughly 320,000 clones, over 90% seen once. The sequencing input was PBMCs or T cells enriched from blood (not recorded which). These receptors originate from a woman aged 25 to 45 who had been exposed to COVID-19. CDR3s include the opening cysteine and the closing phenylalanine or tryptophan. Each record gives: CDR3 DNA, CDR3 protein, clone size, V gene, J gene, D gene. The D gene is left open where the match is weak. Not every row has a clone size; where given, it reads once, few, many or a size class.

TGTGCCAGCAGCGGAGACAGGGCCTCACCCCTCCACTTT	CASSGDRASPLHF	NA	TRBV7-6	TRBJ1-6	TRBD1
TGTGCCAGCAGCCACAGGGGACAGCTCCTCAATGAAAAACTGTTTTTT	CASSHRGQLLNEKLFF	NA	TRBV3-1/TRBV3-2	TRBJ1-4	TRBD1
TGCAGCGTTGGCCCTAGCGGGGGGGCCGGTGAGCAGTTCTTC	CSVGPSGGAGEQFF	few	TRBV29-1	TRBJ2-1	TRBD2
TGTGCCAGCAGCTTTGCAGGCAGGCAAGAGACCCAGTACTTC	CASSFAGRQETQYF	NA	TRBV5-5	TRBJ2-5	NA
TGTGCCTGGAGGAACGGCAGGGGTCAGTTCTTC	CAWRNGRGQFF	NA	TRBV30	TRBJ2-1	NA
TGTGCCAGCAGGGGGACAGGTCGCACTGAAGCTTTCTTT	CASRGTGRTEAFF	NA	TRBV27	TRBJ1-1	TRBD1
TGCGCCAGCAGCCAAGTGGGAGGGGTGAATTCACCCCTCCACTTT	CASSQVGGVNSPLHF	NA	TRBV4-3	TRBJ1-6	NA
TGTGCCAGCAGCTTCGGTCCTGAGTCTGGAAACACCATATATTTT	CASSFGPESGNTIYF	NA	TRBV11-2	TRBJ1-3	NA
TGTGCCAGCAGCTTAGGCCGACAGGGGGCGACGGCTTTCTTT	CASSLGRQGATAFF	once	TRBV7-9	TRBJ1-1	TRBD1
TGTGCCAGTAGTCATCAGGGGATTAATCAGCCCCAGCATTTT	CASSHQGINQPQHF	NA	TRBV19	TRBJ1-5	NA
TGTGCCAGCAGCTTGACCGGGACAGGGGCCTACGAGCAGTACTTC	CASSLTGTGAYEQYF	NA	TRBV11-2	TRBJ2-7	TRBD1
TGTGCCAGCAGTTCCGGGAGACGGGGCTACACCTTC	CASSSGRRGYTF	NA	TRBV27	TRBJ1-2	NA
TGTGCCAGCAGCTTGGGACGGCCTTCAGGATATGGCTACACCTTC	CASSLGRPSGYGYTF	few	TRBV5-4	TRBJ1-2	NA
TGTGCCAGCAAGCGTGAAACTAACTATGGCTACACCTTC	CASKRETNYGYTF	once	TRBV2	TRBJ1-2	NA
TGTGCCAGCAGTTACGTCACTTACAATGAGCAGTTCTTC	CASSYVTYNEQFF	once	TRBV6-5	TRBJ2-1	NA
TGTGCCAGCAGCTCCACGGGACAGAACTATGGCTACACCTTC	CASSSTGQNYGYTF	NA	TRBV7-9	TRBJ1-2	TRBD1
TGTGCCAGCAGCTCAAGAAAAGGACAGGGGGCTCTAGACACCATATATTTT	CASSSRKGQGALDTIYF	once	TRBV7-8	TRBJ1-3	TRBD1
TGCGCCAGCAGCTTGGGGCTAGCGGGGGCCGAGCAGTACTTC	CASSLGLAGAEQYF	NA	TRBV5-1	TRBJ2-7	TRBD2
TGTGCCAGTGGGTTACAGGGGGTTACGAGCACTGAAGCTTTCTTT	CASGLQGVTSTEAFF	NA	TRBV19	TRBJ1-1	TRBD1
TGTGCCAGCAGGCTAGAGCCGAACACCGGGGAGCTGTTTTTT	CASRLEPNTGELFF	NA	TRBV7-2	TRBJ2-2	NA
TGTGCCAGCAGCTTGGGCGGACAGGGTTGGACTGAAGCTTTCTTT	CASSLGGQGWTEAFF	NA	TRBV5-4	TRBJ1-1	TRBD1
TGTGCCAGCACCCCCAGCCAGGGCTGTAAGTACGAGCAGTACTTC	CASTPSQGCKYEQYF	NA	TRBV21-1	TRBJ2-7	NA
TGTGCCAGCAGCTTAAGCCAGGGGGCGAACTATGGCTACACCTTC	CASSLSQGANYGYTF	NA	TRBV11-2	TRBJ1-2	TRBD1
TGTGCCAGTAGTATAGGACTGGGACTGCCTAGTGAGCAGTTCTTC	CASSIGLGLPSEQFF	NA	TRBV19	TRBJ2-1	NA